This record concerns one T cell receptor (beta chain) sequence. The antigen is undetermined. Here immunoSEQ multiplex PCR was the method, and the copy in TCRdb shows in-frame clones only, minus some. The repertoire holds around 5,300 clones, with over 75% as singletons. The data were obtained in a study of T cell repertoires in ileal Crohn's disease. Whole-study findings and limits: Compared with CD4 T cells, sorted CD8 cells carried more expanded clones.

Trimming pared 0 bases from V and 5 bases from J, leaving 13 bases between. This CDR3 contains 16 residues. Looked up from germline, CDR1 is LGHNA and CDR2 is YSLEER. The sample comprised ileal tissue. This clonotype originated in an adult with Crohn's disease. V is TRBV4-3 and J is TRBJ2-2; maybe TRBD1 (6 bases). CDR3 residues: CASSQDSGTSTGELFF. Written as DNA, the CDR3 is TGCGCCAGCAGCCAAGATAGTGGGACATCTACCGGGGAGCTGTTTTTT.